The entry below describes one T cell receptor beta chain. Its target antigen remains unknown. The sample holds no much larger clone one base away, and base qualities are not on file. The data were taken from a study of T cell repertoires in cytomegalovirus infection (dated by TCRdb to the late 2010s). With regard to the full study: Because public TCR beta signatures pointed to carriage of CMV infection together with the matching HLA type, the HLA type of each donor mattered for the analysis. Broad study findings and their caveats: The ex vivo response was dominated by HLA-C-restricted CMV-specific TCR beta clonotypes, which also provided the single most frequent clonotype in two of eight donors. In both this cohort and an independent cohort of some 370 donors, the cumulative frequency of public TCR beta family members distinguished carriers of CMV infection plus the relevant HLA type.

V lost 0 bases and J lost 2 bases, and the count of bases not matched to a germline gene is 17. The cysteine opens and the phenylalanine closes a CDR3 of 21 amino acids. Only the CDR3 portion is preserved as DNA: 63 bases, with reading frame beginning at the first base. For CDR1 and CDR2, the germline V gene lists MNHEY and SVGEGT. The sequencer listed for this sample is Illumina HiSeq 1500. TCRdb ran its own pipeline on the public reads, namely fastp trimming at Q25 and MiXCR clone calling, and kept in-frame beta chains. Entries are consolidated by CDR3 protein sequence, retaining the most common genes and DNA. In this sample the table shows some 150,000 distinct CDR3 sequences, approximately 5.9% of which occur a single time. The top ten constitute approximately 18% of the sample.

The chain employs TRBV6-2 or TRBV6-3 and TRBJ2-1, with 9 bases in between that match TRBD1. The source material was PBMCs. The sequence came from a human donor in good health (CMV status not recorded). Some clones in this sample may be carry-over from other donors' samples. The nucleotide sequence reads TGTGCCAGCAGTTACTCGCCGTCATTTACAGGGGGCCATAAACCCTACAATGAGCAGTTCTTC. This encodes CASSYSPSFTGGHKPYNEQFF.